This TCR beta chain was captured in a study of T-cell memory formation after mild COVID-19. This clonotype was recorded a few times. TCR alpha and TCR beta cDNA libraries with sample barcodes and UMIs came from 5'RACE using constant-segment primers. TCRdb analysed the 5' RACE reads with MiXCR anew, one entry per CDR3 protein. The table shows about 150,000 distinct CDR3 sequences, with about 14% occurring only once. The CDR3 covers 16 residues. The V end lost 1 base, the J end lost 6 bases, and 19 bases lay between the germline ends. Per germline, CDR1 LNHDA and CDR2 SQIVND (reference sequence). The source is an adult woman who had mild COVID-19 (a few samples of this study predate the infection). Cell type and time point are not known. The specimen was PBMCs or a T cell subset sorted from them (not recorded which). This chain connects TRBV19 to TRBJ2-7, with D possibly being TRBD1 (5 bases). The CDR3 sequence is CASSIAPWTFRGEQYF. CDR3 sequence (DNA): TGTGCCAGTAGTATAGCGCCGTGGACCTTTAGGGGCGAGCAGTACTTC.